This entry concerns a single T cell receptor (beta chain). The sample comes from a study of blood T cell repertoires in COVID-19. Overall study context: Acute and convalescent COVID-19 samples came from the United States, Italy and Spain.

The participants were between roughly 18 and 100 years old and came from some 23 US areas. The CDR3 sequence is 16 residues long. In germline, CDR1 is SQVTM, CDR2 ANQGSEA. Trimming pared 1 base from V and 9 bases from J, leaving 21 bases between. TCRdb's table, derived via immunoSEQ multiplex PCR, lists solely in-frame clones and lacks some. Here the sample spans some 260,000 clones, roughly 87% being singletons. The gene calls are TRBV29-1 and TRBJ1-4; D is possibly TRBD1 (5 bases). The source material was PBMCs or T cells enriched from blood (not recorded which). This receptor was identified in a woman under 40 with acute COVID-19. For the CDR3, the DNA is TGCAGCGTTGAAGTTTTGCTCGCGGGGCAGGGTCAAAAACTGTTTTTT. Translating gives CSVEVLLAGQGQKLFF.